The 18 T cell receptor beta chains listed next were all sequenced from one sample in a study of PD-1 blockade in classical Hodgkin lymphoma. This table comes from immunoSEQ multiplex PCR, and its TCRdb copy is limited to in-frame clones, with some not included. The sample has some 9,500 clones; 74% are singletons. Time point given: cycle 4 day 1 (C4D1), after about 6 weeks of nivolumab. No patient escaped relapse after autologous stem cell transplantation, and brentuximab vedotin exposure varied. Negative selection with magnets was how CD8+ T cells were isolated from the thawed PBMCs. The sequences come from CD8+ T cells from blood, collected before the fourth cycle of nivolumab. The receptors derive from a human donor with classical Hodgkin lymphoma.

Details on this clone: Relative to the germline gene, one junction end is altered; a read error may explain this. The chain is built from TRBV29-1 and TRBJ1-2; 12 nucleotides align to TRBD1. The CDR3 has 16 residues. CDR1 is SQVTM and CDR2 is ANQGSEA in the germline V gene. In DNA form, the CDR3 reads TGCAGCGCAAAACCGGGACAGGGGGCAAAGTACTATGACTACACCTTC. The encoded protein is CSAKPGQGAKYYDYTF.

The chain recombines TRBV15 with TRBJ2-1; 7 nucleotides match TRBD2. The CDR3 covers 14 residues. J was trimmed by 8 bases and V by 1 base; bases with no gene match: 5. Germline-derived CDR1 and CDR2 are LNHNV and YYDKDF (reference sequence). DNA for the CDR3: TGTGCCACCAGCAGAGTCCCGGCGGGGGATGAGCAGTTCTTC. Amino acids: CATSRVPAGDEQFF.

This chain uses TRBV14 with TRBJ1-4; D ambiguous. The germline V gene encodes CDR1 SGHDN and CDR2 FVKESK. This CDR3 comprises 13 residues. V gave up 1 base and J gave up 13 bases, with 13 bases separating them. The CDR3 DNA is TGTGCCAGCAGCCAAGTCCTCAGGAAGGGACTGTTTTTT. Translating it yields CASSQVLRKGLFF.

The chain has TRBV30 and TRBJ1-1; TRBD1 is a possible D gene (6 bases). Trimming left V 0 bases short and J 1 base short, with 18 bases between. CDR3 length equals 17 residues. Germline values: CDR1 GTSNPN, CDR2 SVGIG (reference sequence). CDR3 nucleotides: TGTGCCTGGAGTGTACGGGGGGCAAGGAGCCCGAACACTGAAGCTTTCTTT. Translated, it gives CAWSVRGARSPNTEAFF.

In DNA, the CDR3 is TGTGCCTGGAGTTGGGCCAGGGTAGGGGAGCAGTACTTC. Translating it yields CAWSWARVGEQYF. This rearrangement joins TRBV30 to TRBJ2-7; a weak D match, TRBD1 (5 bases). Germline assignment: CDR1 GTSNPN and CDR2 SVGIG (reference sequence). V was trimmed by 2 bases and J by 7 bases, leaving 15 bases between them. This CDR3 has 13 residues.

Concerning this clone: Mismatch with germline at one junction end may stem from a read error. This rearrangement joins TRBV15 to TRBJ2-2; D tentatively reads TRBD1 or TRBD2 (5 bases each). In germline, CDR1 is LNHNV, CDR2 YYDKDF (reference sequence). CDR3 size: 12 residues. The CDR3 DNA reads TGTGCCACCAGCAGAGGGGACGGGGAGCTGCTTTTT. Its protein is CATSRGDGELLF.

The rearrangement links TRBV10-3 to TRBJ2-5, with 7 bases matching TRBD2. The germline gives CDR1 ENHRY, CDR2 SYGVKD. The length of the CDR3 is 16 residues. Losses at the gene ends were 0 bases for V and 5 bases for J; bases not matched to a gene: 9. In DNA, the CDR3 is TGTGCCATCAGTGAGTCGAGTCGCGGGAGAGGGGAGACCCAGTACTTC. This translates into CAISESSRGRGETQYF.

Note on this clone: Within the sample, other DNA sequences also encode this same CDR3. The CDR3 nucleotides read TGTGCCAGCAGTTACTCGGGGGGGAACTCCTACGAGCAGTACTTC. It translates to CASSYSGGNSYEQYF. J is TRBJ2-7 and V is TRBV6-5; the match to TRBD2 covers 7 bases. With V trimmed by 0 bases and J by 0 bases, 2 bases remained unmatched. This CDR3 has 15 residues. Per the germline V gene, CDR1 is MNHEY and CDR2 is SVGAGI.

This sequence joins TRBV19 and TRBJ2-3; a possible D gene is TRBD2 (5 bases). Germline-derived CDR1 and CDR2 are LNHDA and SQIVND (reference sequence). The ends were cut back, 5 bases at V and 1 base at J, with 13 bases in the middle. The CDR3 length is 15 residues. CDR3 sequence: CASSPMAGGTDTQYF. In DNA, the CDR3 is TGTGCCAGTAGTCCCATGGCCGGGGGCACAGATACGCAGTATTTT.

The chain carries TRBV2 and TRBJ1-1, with 7 bases lining up with TRBD1. CDR1 SNHLY and CDR2 FYNNEI come from the germline V gene. The CDR3 has 17 amino acids. V trimming: 5 bases; J trimming: 1 base; junction bases outside the gene matches: 13. CDR3 nucleotide sequence: TGTGCCAGCAGTTTCCTAAGACCGGGACAGAGGAACACTGAAGCTTTCTTT. Protein: CASSFLRPGQRNTEAFF.

The rearrangement links TRBV7-9 to TRBJ2-7; D possibly corresponds to TRBD1 (5 bases). Germline V gives CDR1 SEHNR, CDR2 FQNEAQ (reference sequence). The CDR3 covers 16 residues. The ends were cut back, 4 bases at V and 1 base at J, with 17 bases in the middle. The CDR3 coding sequence is TGTGCCAGCAGCTCCGCGAAAGGGGTACCGTCCTACGAGCAGTACTTC. Translating it yields CASSSAKGVPSYEQYF. Complete variable domain (other parts from reference TRBV7-9 and TRBJ2-7): DTGVSQNPRHKITKRGQNVTFRCDPISEHNRLYWYRQTLGQGPEFLTYFQNEAQLEKSRLLSDRFSAERPKGSFSTLEIQRTEQGDSAMYLCASSSAKGVPSYEQYFGPGTRLTVT.

The sample holds one count of this clone. The chain uses TRBV9 and TRBJ2-1; D call uncertain. This CDR3 has 14 amino acids. The V and J ends lost 3 bases and 1 base respectively, with 8 bases between them. CDR1 and CDR2 from the germline V gene are SGDLS and YYNGEE. The CDR3 nucleotides read TGTGCCAGCAGCGACGGACCTTCCTACAATGAGCAGTTCTTC. Translating gives CASSDGPSYNEQFF.

J is TRBJ2-7 and V is TRBV2; D may be TRBD2 (6 bases). This CDR3 contains 17 residues. V dropped 5 bases and J dropped 3 bases, with 23 bases sitting between them. From germline, CDR1 is SNHLY and CDR2 FYNNEI. The DNA of the CDR3 is TGTGCCAGCAGTACGGATTCCAGGGACTTAACGGGCTACGAGCAGTACTTC. This codes for CASSTDSRDLTGYEQYF.

The table lists this clone with a few counts. The chain joins TRBV28 to TRBJ2-1; 8 nucleotides line up with TRBD1. Germline V CDR1 and CDR2: MDHEN, SYDVKM. The CDR3 extends over 16 amino acids. The J segment lost 3 bases and the V segment lost 2 bases, leaving 6 bases of the junction unmatched. CDR3 amino acids: CASSLMGQEFYNEQFF. The CDR3 DNA is TGTGCCAGCAGTTTAATGGGACAGGAGTTCTACAATGAGCAGTTCTTC.

The V call is TRBV28, the J call TRBJ2-1; TRBD2 matches at 10 bases. CDR3 length: 14 residues. In germline, CDR1 is MDHEN, CDR2 SYDVKM. The V gene end was trimmed by 7 bases and the J gene end by 5 bases; junction bases not matched to a gene: 5. The CDR3 loop reads CASMGLATHNEQFF. The CDR3 region has the DNA TGTGCCAGCATGGGACTAGCGACCCACAATGAGCAGTTCTTC.

The table lists this clone with a count of one. The V gene is TRBV27, the J gene TRBJ1-1; no firm D call. The CDR3 consists of 15 residues. V was pared by 3 bases and J by 0 bases, with 11 bases between. CDR1 and CDR2 from the germline V gene are MNHEY and SMNVEV (reference sequence). The CDR3 region is CASSLIGLMNTEAFF. DNA of the CDR3: TGTGCCAGCAGTTTGATAGGACTAATGAACACTGAAGCTTTCTTT.

Here the CDR3 reads CASSPGQAYEQYF. CDR3 in DNA: TGTGCCAGCAGCCCAGGCCAAGCCTACGAGCAGTACTTC. The rearrangement joins TRBV4-2 to TRBJ2-7; D is undetermined. This CDR3 region has 13 residues. Per germline, CDR1 LGHNA and CDR2 YNFKEQ. Trimming shortened V by 4 bases and J by 2 bases, and 9 bases separated the two germline ends.

This sequence joins TRBV5-1 and TRBJ1-4; D ambiguous. The V end lost 2 bases, the J end lost 5 bases, and 10 bases lay between the germline ends. Germline lookup yields CDR1 SGHRS and CDR2 YFSETQ. The CDR3 has 14 residues. CDR3 loop: CASSLTAGNEKLFF. For the CDR3, the DNA is TGCGCCAGCAGCTTAACAGCAGGAAATGAAAAACTGTTTTTT.